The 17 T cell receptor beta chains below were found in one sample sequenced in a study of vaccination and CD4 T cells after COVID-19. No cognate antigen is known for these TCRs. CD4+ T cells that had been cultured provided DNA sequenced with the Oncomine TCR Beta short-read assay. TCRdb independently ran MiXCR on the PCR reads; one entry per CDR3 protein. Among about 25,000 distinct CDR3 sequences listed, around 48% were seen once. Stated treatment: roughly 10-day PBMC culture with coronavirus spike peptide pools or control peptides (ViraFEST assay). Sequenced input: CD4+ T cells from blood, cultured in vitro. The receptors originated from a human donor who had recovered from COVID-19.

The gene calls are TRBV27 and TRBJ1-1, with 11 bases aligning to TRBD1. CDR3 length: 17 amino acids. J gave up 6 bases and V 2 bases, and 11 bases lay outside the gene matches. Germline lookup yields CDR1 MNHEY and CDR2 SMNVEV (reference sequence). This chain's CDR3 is CASSLNGTGGLEAEAFF. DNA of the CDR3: TGTGCCAGCAGTTTAAATGGGACAGGGGGACTGGAGGCTGAAGCTTTCTTT.

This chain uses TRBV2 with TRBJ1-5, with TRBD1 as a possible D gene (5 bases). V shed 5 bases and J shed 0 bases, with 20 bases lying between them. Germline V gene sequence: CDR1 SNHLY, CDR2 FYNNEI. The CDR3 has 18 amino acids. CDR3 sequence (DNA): TGTGCCAGCAGTCGGGGCAGGGCCGGGGGATATAGCAATCAGCCCCAGCATTTT. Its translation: CASSRGRAGGYSNQPQHF.

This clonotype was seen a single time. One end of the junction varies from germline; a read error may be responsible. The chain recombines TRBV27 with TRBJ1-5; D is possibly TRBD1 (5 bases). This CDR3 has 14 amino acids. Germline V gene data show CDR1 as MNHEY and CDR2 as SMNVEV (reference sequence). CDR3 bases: TGCGCCAGCAGTCGGACATCAAGGAATCAGCCCCAGCATTTT. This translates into CASSRTSRNQPQHF.

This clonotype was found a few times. CDR3 amino acids: CASNTGRRNQPQHF. The CDR3 DNA is TGTGCCAGCAACACCGGCAGACGCAATCAGCCCCAGCATTTT. This rearrangement joins TRBV6-1 to TRBJ1-5, with D hard to call. CDR3 size: 14 residues. From germline, CDR1 is MNHNS and CDR2 SASEGT. Trimming cost V 7 bases and J 2 bases, with 12 bases left between them.

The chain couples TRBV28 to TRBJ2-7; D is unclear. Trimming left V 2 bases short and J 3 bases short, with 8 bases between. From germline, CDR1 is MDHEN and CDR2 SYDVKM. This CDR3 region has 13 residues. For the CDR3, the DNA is TGTGCCAGCAGTTTAGGTGGGCTCTACGAGCAGTACTTC. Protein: CASSLGGLYEQYF.

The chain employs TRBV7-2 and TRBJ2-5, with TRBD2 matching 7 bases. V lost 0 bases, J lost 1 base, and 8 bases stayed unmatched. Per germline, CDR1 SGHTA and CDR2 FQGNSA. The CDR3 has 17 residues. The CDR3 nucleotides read TGTGCCAGCAGCTTAGCAGGCGGGAGTATGGTCCAAGAGACCCAGTACTTC. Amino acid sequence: CASSLAGGSMVQETQYF. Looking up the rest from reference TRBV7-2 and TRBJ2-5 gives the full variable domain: GAGVSQSPSNKVTEKGKDVELRCDPISGHTALYWYRQSLGQGLEFLIYFQGNSAPDKSGLPSDRFSAERTGGSVSTLTIQRTQQEDSAVYLCASSLAGGSMVQETQYFGPGTRLLVL.

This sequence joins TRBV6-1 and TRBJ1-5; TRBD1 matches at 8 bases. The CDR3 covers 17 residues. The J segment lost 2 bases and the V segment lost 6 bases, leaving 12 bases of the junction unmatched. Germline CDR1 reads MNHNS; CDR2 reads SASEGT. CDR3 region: CASRPSGQGIRNQPQHF. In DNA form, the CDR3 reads TGTGCCAGCAGACCTTCCGGACAGGGAATTCGCAATCAGCCCCAGCATTTT.

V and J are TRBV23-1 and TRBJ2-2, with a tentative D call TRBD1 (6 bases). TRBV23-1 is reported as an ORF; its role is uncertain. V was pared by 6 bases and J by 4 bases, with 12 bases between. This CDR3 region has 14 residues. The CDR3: CASSSGQRTGELFF. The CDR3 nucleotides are TGCGCCAGCAGCTCCGGACAGCGCACCGGGGAGCTGTTTTTT.

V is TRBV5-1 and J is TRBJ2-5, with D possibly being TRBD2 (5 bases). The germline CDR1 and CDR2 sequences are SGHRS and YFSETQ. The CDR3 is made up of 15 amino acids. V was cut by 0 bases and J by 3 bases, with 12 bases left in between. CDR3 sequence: CASSLEGRGEETQYF. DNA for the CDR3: TGCGCCAGCAGCTTGGAGGGTCGGGGAGAAGAGACCCAGTACTTC.

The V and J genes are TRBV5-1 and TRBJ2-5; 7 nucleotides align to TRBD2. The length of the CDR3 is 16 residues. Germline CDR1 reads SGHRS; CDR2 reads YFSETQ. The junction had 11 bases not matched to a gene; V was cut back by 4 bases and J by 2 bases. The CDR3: CASSGRTGTIQETQYF. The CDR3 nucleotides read TGCGCCAGCAGCGGACGAACCGGGACTATTCAAGAGACCCAGTACTTC.

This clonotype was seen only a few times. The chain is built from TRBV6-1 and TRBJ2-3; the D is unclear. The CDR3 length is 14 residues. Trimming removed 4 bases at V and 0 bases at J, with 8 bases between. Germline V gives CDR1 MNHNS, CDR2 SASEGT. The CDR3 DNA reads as TGTGCCAGCAGTGTACATCGTAGCACAGATACGCAGTATTTT. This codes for CASSVHRSTDTQYF.

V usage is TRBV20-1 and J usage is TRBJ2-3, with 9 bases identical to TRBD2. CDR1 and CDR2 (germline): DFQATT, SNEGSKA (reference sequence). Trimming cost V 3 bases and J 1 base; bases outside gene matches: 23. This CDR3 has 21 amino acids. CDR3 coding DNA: TGCAGTGCTAGGAGGTTGCGGGGTACGCGGGAGGGCCGGAGGGGCACAGATACGCAGTATTTT. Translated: CSARRLRGTREGRRGTDTQYF.

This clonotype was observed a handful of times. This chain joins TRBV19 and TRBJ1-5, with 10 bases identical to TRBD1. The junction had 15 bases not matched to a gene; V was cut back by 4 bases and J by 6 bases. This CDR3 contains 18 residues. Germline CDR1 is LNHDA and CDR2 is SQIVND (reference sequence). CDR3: CASSTQISRQGAGQPQHF. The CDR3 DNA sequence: TGTGCCAGTAGTACCCAGATATCTCGACAGGGGGCCGGTCAGCCCCAGCATTTT.

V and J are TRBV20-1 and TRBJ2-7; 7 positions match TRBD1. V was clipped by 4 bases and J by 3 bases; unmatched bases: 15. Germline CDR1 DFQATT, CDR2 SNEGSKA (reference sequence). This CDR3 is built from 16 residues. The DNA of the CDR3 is TGCAGTGCTACGACCACCCTCGACAGGGCCTTCTACGAGCAGTACTTC. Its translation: CSATTTLDRAFYEQYF.

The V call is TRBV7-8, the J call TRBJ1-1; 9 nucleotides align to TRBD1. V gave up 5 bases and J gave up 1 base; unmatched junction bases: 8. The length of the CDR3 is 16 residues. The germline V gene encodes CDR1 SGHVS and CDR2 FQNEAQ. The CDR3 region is CASSEGQGIWNTEAFF. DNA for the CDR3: TGTGCCAGCAGCGAGGGACAGGGAATTTGGAACACTGAAGCTTTCTTT. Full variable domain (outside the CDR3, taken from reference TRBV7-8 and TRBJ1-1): GAGVSQSPRYKVAKRGQDVALRCDPISGHVSLFWYQQALGQGPEFLTYFQNEAQLDKSGLPSDRFFAERPEGSVSTLKIQRTQQEDSAVYLCASSEGQGIWNTEAFFGQGTRLTVV.

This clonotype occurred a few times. CDR3 amino acids: CASSFGTGNFNQPQHF. For the CDR3, the DNA is TGTGCCAGCAGCTTCGGGACAGGGAATTTCAATCAGCCCCAGCATTTT. The V and J genes are TRBV7-9 and TRBJ1-5; 9 nucleotides match TRBD1. Germline values: CDR1 SEHNR, CDR2 FQNEAQ (reference sequence). The CDR3 length is 16 residues. Trimming removed 3 bases from V and 3 bases from J; junction bases left unmatched: 6.

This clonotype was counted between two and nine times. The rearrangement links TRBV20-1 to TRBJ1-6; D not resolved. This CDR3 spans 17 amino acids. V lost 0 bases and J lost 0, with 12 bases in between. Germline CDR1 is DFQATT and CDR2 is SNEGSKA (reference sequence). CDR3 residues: CSARDLGESSYNSPLHF. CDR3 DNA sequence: TGCAGTGCTAGAGATCTTGGGGAGAGCTCCTATAATTCACCCCTCCACTTT.